Each of the 6 T cell receptor beta chains below was sequenced from the same sample in a study of cytomegalovirus exposure and HLA in healthy donors. Researchers ran the PCR with 60 Vbeta and 13 Jbeta primers. Using immunoSEQ multiplex PCR, the repertoire was profiled, and TCRdb retains in-frame clones only, with some absent. Here the sample spans fewer than 110,000 clones, roughly 76% being singletons. Source material: PBMCs. The receptors shown here come from a man aged 35-49 years in good health and CMV-seronegative.

V is TRBV19 and J is TRBJ1-5; D possibly corresponds to TRBD1 (5 bases). The CDR3 is 14 residues long. Germline values: CDR1 LNHDA, CDR2 SQIVND (reference sequence). Deletions cut 5 bases from V and 5 bases from J, with 13 bases between. For the CDR3, the DNA is TGTGCCAGTAGTTGGGGCAGGCCCGATCAGCCCCAGCATTTT. This codes for CASSWGRPDQPQHF.

For this clone: At one end, the junction sequence differs from germline, possibly due to a read error. This chain uses TRBV5-6 with TRBJ1-1, with D perhaps TRBD1 (5 bases). This CDR3 has 14 amino acids. Germline V gene data show CDR1 as SGHDT and CDR2 as YYEEEE. The CDR3 nucleotides read TGTGCCAGCAGCCCCGATGGGGAGGACCGGACACTGATTTTT. This codes for CASSPDGEDRTLIF. Looking up the rest from reference TRBV5-6 and TRBJ1-1 gives the full variable domain: DAGVTQSPTHLIKTRGQQVTLRCSPKSGHDTVSWYQQALGQGPQFIFQYYEEEERQRGNFPDRFSGHQFPNYSSELNVNALLLGDSALYLCASSPDGEDRTLIFGQGTRLTVV.

V and J are TRBV10-3 and TRBJ1-3; tentatively, D is TRBD1 (6 bases). Trimming took off 6 bases at V and 8 bases at J, with 17 bases between the two ends. Looked up from germline, CDR1 is ENHRY and CDR2 is SYGVKD. The CDR3 is 14 residues long. The CDR3 DNA reads as TGTGCCATCAGAGAAGACAGGCAGGGAGACACCATATATTTT. Translated: CAIREDRQGDTIYF.

This clone is medium-sized. The V and J genes are TRBV5-5 and TRBJ1-1; no reliable D call. The CDR3 contains 13 residues. Trimming stripped 1 base from V and 5 bases from J, with 9 bases between. Germline V gene sequence: CDR1 SGHKS, CDR2 YYEKEE (reference sequence). CDR3 sequence: CASSLQALTEAFF. CDR3 DNA sequence: TGTGCCAGCAGCTTGCAAGCCTTGACTGAAGCTTTCTTT.

The chain recombines TRBV6-1 with TRBJ2-5, with D maybe TRBD2 (7 bases). This CDR3 comprises 13 residues. Trimming cost V 4 bases and J 5 bases, with 11 bases left between them. Germline values: CDR1 MNHNS, CDR2 SASEGT. CDR3 in DNA: TGTGCCAGCAGTGGGGGGGGCGAGGAGACCCAGTACTTC. Encoded protein: CASSGGGEETQYF.

This chain links TRBV28 with TRBJ1-6; D is perhaps TRBD1 (6 bases). Germline loops: CDR1 MDHEN, CDR2 SYDVKM. V was cut by 5 bases and J by 11 bases, with 13 bases left in between. This CDR3 has 13 amino acids. The CDR3 nucleotides read TGTGCCAGCAGTAATCCCCAGGGGCCACCCCTCCACTTT. As protein: CASSNPQGPPLHF.